This T cell receptor beta chain was recorded in a study of regulatory T cells in long-lasting Graves disease. General observations from the study: Blood alone, not thyroid tissue, was studied.

This clonotype was found once. Its cognate antigen is unknown. Noted time point: persistent/refractory GD, antithyroid drugs over 5 years with positive TRAb. Isolated PBMC RNA provided the starting material for the TCR library. Through Arm-PCR of CDR3 regions and iRepertoire HTBI primers, TCR beta libraries were built. A single record per CDR3 protein comes from TCRdb applying MiXCR to the multiplex PCR reads. The data contain a few hundred thousand distinct CDR3 sequences, more than 20% of them singletons. Between the trimmed V and J ends, which lost 1 base and 8 bases, there was a span of 18 bases. The CDR3 contains 15 residues. Germline V CDR1 and CDR2: SGHTS, YDEGEE.

This sequence joins TRBV5-8 and TRBJ1-2; D is possibly TRBD1 (5 bases). This clonotype was obtained from a woman aged 40 to 55 with Graves disease. This material consisted of peripheral blood mononuclear cells (PBMCs), taken when the disease was refractory, from a patient treated with antithyroid drugs. Written as DNA, the CDR3 is TGTGCCAGCAGCTTGTGTCGGTGTCAGGGTAAGGGCTACACCTTC. This codes for CASSLCRCQGKGYTF.